These 14 T cell receptor beta chains share one sample of origin, sequenced in a study of shared clonotypes between healthy human individuals. TCRdb's table, derived via immunoSEQ multiplex PCR, lists solely in-frame clones and lacks some. The data show 850,000 to 1,200,000 clones, with about 75% seen just once and about 1.5% held by the top ten. Specimen: memory CD4+ T cells sorted from blood. The subset is: CD45RA-negative fraction. The source of these receptors is a man aged 18 to 30 in good health.

The chain recombines TRBV19 with TRBJ1-1; D is possibly TRBD1 (6 bases). V was trimmed by 7 bases and J by 1 base, leaving 10 bases between them. CDR1 LNHDA and CDR2 SQIVND come from the germline V gene (reference sequence). There are 13 residues in the CDR3. The CDR3 spells CASNLQGNTEAFF. The CDR3 nucleotides are TGTGCCAGTAACTTACAGGGGAACACTGAAGCTTTCTTT.

The rearrangement joins TRBV9 to TRBJ2-3; 9 bases fit TRBD2. The CDR3 is 15 amino acids. V dropped 3 bases and J dropped 2; count of bases not matched to a gene: 4. Germline V CDR1 and CDR2: SGDLS, YYNGEE. CDR3 sequence (DNA): TGTGCCAGCAGCGAGCGGGGGGCGTACACAGATACGCAGTATTTT. Encoded protein: CASSERGAYTDTQYF.

There are a few counts of this clone. This chain links TRBV19 with TRBJ1-1, with unresolved D. V was shortened by 6 bases and J by 1 base, with 6 bases between the two germline ends. CDR1 is LNHDA, CDR2 SQIVND, per germline (reference sequence). CDR3 length: 12 residues. The CDR3 region is CASRSKNTEAFF. The CDR3 nucleotides are TGTGCCAGTAGGAGCAAGAACACTGAAGCTTTCTTT.

The chain has TRBV14 and TRBJ2-3; the D gene is possibly TRBD1 (6 bases). The CDR3 covers 13 residues. Between the trimmed V and J ends, which lost 6 bases and 9 bases, there was a span of 16 bases. The germline CDR1 and CDR2 sequences are SGHDN and FVKESK. The CDR3 DNA reads TGTGCCAGCAGACCCATACAGGGAGCGACGCAGTATTTT. This translates into CASRPIQGATQYF.

J is TRBJ2-3 and V is TRBV7-9, with 9 bases fitting TRBD1. Trimming took 3 bases from V and 5 from J; bases not matched to a gene: 6. Germline V lookup: CDR1 SEHNR, CDR2 FQNEAQ (reference sequence). This CDR3 has 15 amino acids. The CDR3 sequence: CASSFGDRVVDTQYF. The CDR3 DNA sequence: TGTGCCAGCAGCTTTGGGGACAGGGTCGTAGATACGCAGTATTTT.

This chain uses TRBV6-4 with TRBJ2-3; TRBD2 matches at 9 bases. The CDR3 extends over 16 amino acids. Looked up from germline, CDR1 is MRHNA and CDR2 is SNTAGT. The ends lost 7 bases at V and 2 bases at J; junction bases unmatched: 10. The chain's CDR3 is CASTSTGTSHTDTQYF. The DNA of the CDR3 is TGTGCCAGCACTTCGACCGGGACTAGCCACACAGATACGCAGTATTTT.

J is TRBJ2-7 and V is TRBV6-5; maybe TRBD2 (6 bases). There are 14 residues in the CDR3. The germline V gene encodes CDR1 MNHEY and CDR2 SVGAGI. V lost 5 bases and J 3 bases, leaving 14 bases between the germline ends. The CDR3 protein is CASSPSFSGYEQYF. Here the CDR3 DNA reads TGTGCCAGCAGTCCGAGTTTTAGCGGCTACGAGCAGTACTTC.

This clone was counted between two and nine times. V gene TRBV28 combines with J gene TRBJ1-6, with D possibly TRBD1 on 5 matching bases. The CDR3 extends over 13 amino acids. In germline, CDR1 is MDHEN, CDR2 SYDVKM. Trimming cost V 6 bases and J 10 bases, with 13 bases left between them. This CDR3 reads CASSSGTSSPLHF. Here the CDR3 DNA reads TGTGCCAGCAGCTCCGGGACGTCATCACCCCTCCACTTT.

This clone was counted once. The same CDR3 is also encoded by other DNA sequences in this sample. The V gene is TRBV14, the J gene TRBJ2-3, with D perhaps given as TRBD1 or TRBD2 (5 bases each). The CDR3 covers 13 residues. The V end lost 3 bases, the J end lost 2 bases, and 6 bases lay between the germline ends. Germline V gene data show CDR1 as SGHDN and CDR2 as FVKESK. The CDR3 protein is CASSQGVTDTQYF. CDR3 sequence (DNA): TGTGCCAGCAGCCAGGGGGTCACAGATACGCAGTATTTT.

CDR3 loop: CASSAELFSPLHF. The CDR3 DNA reads TGCGCCAGCAGCGCAGAGCTCTTCTCACCCCTCCACTTT. This chain links TRBV5-1 with TRBJ1-6; D is unresolved. The CDR3 has 13 residues. Per germline, CDR1 SGHRS and CDR2 YFSETQ. V dropped 4 bases and J dropped 10 bases, with 12 bases sitting between them. Full variable domain (rest looked up from reference TRBV5-1 and TRBJ1-6): KAGVTQTPRYLIKTRGQQVTLSCSPISGHRSVSWYQQTPGQGLQFLFEYFSETQRNKGNFPGRFSGRQFSNSRSEMNVSTLELGDSALYLCASSAELFSPLHFGNGTRLTVT.

The chain employs TRBV5-3 and TRBJ1-5, with D unresolved. Being an ORF, TRBV5-3 has a function that is uncertain. The CDR3 loop spans 14 amino acids. V dropped 1 base and J dropped 2 bases, with 7 bases sitting between them. In DNA form, the CDR3 reads TGTGCCAGAAGCTTGAGTGGCGGCAATCAGCCCCAGCATTTT. Its protein product is CARSLSGGNQPQHF.

This clone showed up many times. V is TRBV5-1 and J is TRBJ2-7, with D possibly TRBD1 on 5 matching bases. V shed 0 bases and J shed 2 bases, with 15 bases lying between them. Germline V gene sequence: CDR1 SGHRS, CDR2 YFSETQ. CDR3 length: 16 residues. The DNA for the CDR3 is TGCGCCAGCAGCTTGGACCCCGGCAGGGTACCCTACGAGCAGTACTTC. Translating gives CASSLDPGRVPYEQYF.

With regard to this clone: The sample holds other DNA sequences that translate to the same CDR3. The chain recombines TRBV5-1 with TRBJ1-1; D gene unclear. The CDR3 sequence is 13 residues long. The V gene's germline CDR1 is SGHRS and CDR2 YFSETQ. V dropped 1 base and J dropped 0 bases, with 4 bases sitting between them. The CDR3 loop reads CASSLQMNTEAFF. For the CDR3, the DNA is TGCGCCAGCAGCTTGCAGATGAACACTGAAGCTTTCTTT.

With respect to this clone: This may stem from a read error, because a much larger clone lies one nucleotide away. This chain connects TRBV19 to TRBJ2-3; no firm D call. The CDR3 totals 11 residues. In germline, CDR1 is LNHDA, CDR2 SQIVND (reference sequence). Trimming stripped 3 bases from V and 5 bases from J, with 3 bases between. The CDR3 sequence is CASSMVDTQYF. The CDR3 bases are TGTGCCAGTAGTATGGTAGATACGCAGTATTTT. The variable domain in full, with the rest retrieved from reference TRBV19 and TRBJ2-3, is DGGITQSPKYLFRKEGQNVTLSCEQNLNHDAMYWYRQDPGQGLRLIYYSQIVNDFQKGDIAEGYSVSREKKESFPLTVTSAQKNPTAFYLCASSMVDTQYFGPGTRLTVL.